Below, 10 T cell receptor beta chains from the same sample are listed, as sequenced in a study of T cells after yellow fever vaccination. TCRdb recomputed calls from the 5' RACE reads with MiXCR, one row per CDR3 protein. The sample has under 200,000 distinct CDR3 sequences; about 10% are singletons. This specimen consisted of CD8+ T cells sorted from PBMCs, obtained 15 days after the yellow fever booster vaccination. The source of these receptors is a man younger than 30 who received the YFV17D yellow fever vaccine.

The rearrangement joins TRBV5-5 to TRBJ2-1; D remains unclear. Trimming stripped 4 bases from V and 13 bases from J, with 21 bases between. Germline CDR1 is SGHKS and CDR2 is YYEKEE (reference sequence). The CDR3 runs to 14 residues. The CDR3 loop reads CASSPRGEMRSQFF. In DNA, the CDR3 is TGTGCCAGCAGCCCCCGAGGTGAGATGAGGTCCCAGTTCTTC.

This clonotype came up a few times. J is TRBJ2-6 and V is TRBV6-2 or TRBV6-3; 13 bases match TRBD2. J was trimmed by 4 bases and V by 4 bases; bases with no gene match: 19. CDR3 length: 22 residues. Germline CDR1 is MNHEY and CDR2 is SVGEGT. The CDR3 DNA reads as TGTGCCAGCAGTTTCAACCGGGCACTTCGGACTAGCGGGAGTCTAGGGGCCAACGTCCTGACTTTC. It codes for CASSFNRALRTSGSLGANVLTF.

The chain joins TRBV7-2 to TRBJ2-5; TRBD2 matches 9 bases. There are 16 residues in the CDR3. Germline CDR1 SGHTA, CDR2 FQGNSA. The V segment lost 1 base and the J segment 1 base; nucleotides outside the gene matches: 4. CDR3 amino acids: CASSLDASGVQETQYF. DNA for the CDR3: TGTGCCAGCAGCTTAGACGCTAGCGGGGTCCAAGAGACCCAGTACTTC.

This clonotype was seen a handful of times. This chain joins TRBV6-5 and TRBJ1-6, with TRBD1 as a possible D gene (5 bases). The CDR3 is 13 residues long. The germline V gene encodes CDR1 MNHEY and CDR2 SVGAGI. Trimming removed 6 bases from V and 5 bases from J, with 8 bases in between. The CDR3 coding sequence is TGTGCCAGCAGGACAGTTAATAATTCACCCCTCCACTTT. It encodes CASRTVNNSPLHF.

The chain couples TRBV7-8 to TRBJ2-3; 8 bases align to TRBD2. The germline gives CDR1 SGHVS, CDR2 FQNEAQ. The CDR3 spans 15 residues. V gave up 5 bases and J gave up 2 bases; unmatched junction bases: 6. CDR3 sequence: CASSPGLANTDTQYF. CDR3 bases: TGTGCCAGCAGCCCCGGACTAGCTAACACAGATACGCAGTATTTT.

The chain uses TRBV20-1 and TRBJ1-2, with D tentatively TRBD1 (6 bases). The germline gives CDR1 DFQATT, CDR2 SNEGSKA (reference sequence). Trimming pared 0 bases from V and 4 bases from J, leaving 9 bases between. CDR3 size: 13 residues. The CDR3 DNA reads TGCAGTGCTAGAGACCAGGGGTCCTATGGCTACACCTTC. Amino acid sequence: CSARDQGSYGYTF.

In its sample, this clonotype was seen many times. CDR3 protein: CASSQTRDGPYNEQFF. The DNA for the CDR3 is TGCGCCAGCAGCCAAACTCGGGACGGACCCTACAATGAGCAGTTCTTC. The chain joins TRBV4-3 to TRBJ2-1, with D perhaps given as TRBD1 or TRBD2 (5 bases each). Trimming cost V 2 bases and J 2 bases, with 13 bases left between them. The CDR3 has 16 amino acids. Germline V gives CDR1 LGHNA, CDR2 YSLEER.

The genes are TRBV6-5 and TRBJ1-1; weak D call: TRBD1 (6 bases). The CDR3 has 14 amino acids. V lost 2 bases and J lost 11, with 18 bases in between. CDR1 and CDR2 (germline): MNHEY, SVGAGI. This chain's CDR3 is CASSYLLSWQGAFF. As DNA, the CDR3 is TGTGCCAGCAGTTACCTCTTGTCTTGGCAGGGGGCTTTCTTT.

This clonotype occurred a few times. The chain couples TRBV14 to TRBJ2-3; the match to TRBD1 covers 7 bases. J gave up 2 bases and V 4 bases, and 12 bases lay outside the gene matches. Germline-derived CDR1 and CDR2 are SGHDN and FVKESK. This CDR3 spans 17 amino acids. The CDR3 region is CASSPRPRDSYTDTQYF. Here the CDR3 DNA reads TGTGCCAGCAGCCCCCGACCACGGGACAGCTACACAGATACGCAGTATTTT.

CDR3 protein: CASSIIGASEAFF. The CDR3 region has the DNA TGTGCCAGTAGTATAATCGGCGCTTCTGAAGCTTTCTTT. The chain is built from TRBV19 and TRBJ1-1; D not resolved. V was trimmed by 2 bases and J by 6 bases, leaving 10 bases between them. Germline V CDR1 and CDR2: LNHDA, SQIVND (reference sequence). The CDR3 spans 13 residues.